The clone carrying this T cell receptor (beta chain) was counted ten times or more. The target antigen is unknown. The library was designed around alpha chains, so this beta chain is a stray read whose abundance carries little weight. This record belongs to a study of spatial heterogeneity in lung cancer. Study-wide results and caveats: Counts of expanded intratumoral alpha and beta TCRs tracked tumor mutation counts. The study estimated about 7% alpha and about 13% beta chain coverage of tumor T cells.

Via MiXCR, TCRdb re-called the 5' RACE reads, giving one row per CDR3 protein. Of around 2,700 distinct CDR3 sequences in the sample, 5.5% were seen once. Specified time point: sample taken at primary tumor resection. The V end lost 5 bases, the J end lost 8 bases, and 15 bases lay between the germline ends. This CDR3 is built from 13 residues. Germline CDR1 and CDR2: SGHTA and FQGNSA. The sequencing here drew on lung tumor tissue, taken at surgery. The chain carries TRBV7-2 and TRBJ1-1; D gene uncertain. The sequence was collected from a male donor with early-stage non-small cell lung cancer. The CDR3, as DNA: TGTGCCAGCAGCCCTACTAGACGGATCGAAGCTTTCTTT. Its protein product is CASSPTRRIEAFF.